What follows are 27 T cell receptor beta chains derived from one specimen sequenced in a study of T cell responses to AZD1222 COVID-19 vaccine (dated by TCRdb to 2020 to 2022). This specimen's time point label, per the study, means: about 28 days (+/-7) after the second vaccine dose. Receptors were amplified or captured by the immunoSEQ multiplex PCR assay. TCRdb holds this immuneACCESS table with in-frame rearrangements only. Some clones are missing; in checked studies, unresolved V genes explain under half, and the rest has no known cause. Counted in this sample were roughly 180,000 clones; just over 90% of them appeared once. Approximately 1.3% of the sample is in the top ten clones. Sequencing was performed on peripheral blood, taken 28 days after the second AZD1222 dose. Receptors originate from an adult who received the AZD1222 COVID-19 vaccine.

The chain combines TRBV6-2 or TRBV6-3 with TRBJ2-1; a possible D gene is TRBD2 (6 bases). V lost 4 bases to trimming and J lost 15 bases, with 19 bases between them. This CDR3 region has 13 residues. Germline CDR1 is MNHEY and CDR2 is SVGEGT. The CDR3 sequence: CASSSPEGRGTFF. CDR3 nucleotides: TGTGCCAGCAGTTCCCCGGAGGGGCGCGGCACGTTCTTC.

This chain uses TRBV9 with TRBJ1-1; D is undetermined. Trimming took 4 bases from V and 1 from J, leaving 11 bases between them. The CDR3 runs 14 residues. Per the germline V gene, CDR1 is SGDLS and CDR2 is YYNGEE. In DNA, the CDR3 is TGTGCCAGCAGCCTCAGCGACGGGAACACTGAAGCTTTCTTT. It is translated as CASSLSDGNTEAFF.

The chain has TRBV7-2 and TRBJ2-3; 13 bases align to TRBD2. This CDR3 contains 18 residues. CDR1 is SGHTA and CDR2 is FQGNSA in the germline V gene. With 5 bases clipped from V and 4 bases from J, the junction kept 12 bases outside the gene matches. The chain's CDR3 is CASSRTSGGGLGADTQYF. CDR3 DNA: TGTGCCAGCAGCCGCACTAGCGGGGGGGGGCTAGGGGCAGATACGCAGTATTTT.

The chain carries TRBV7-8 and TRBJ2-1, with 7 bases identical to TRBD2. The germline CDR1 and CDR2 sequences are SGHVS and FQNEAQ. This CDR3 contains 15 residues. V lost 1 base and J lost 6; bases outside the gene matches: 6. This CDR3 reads CASSLGTRLFNEQFF. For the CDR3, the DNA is TGTGCCAGCAGCTTAGGGACTAGACTCTTCAATGAGCAGTTCTTC.

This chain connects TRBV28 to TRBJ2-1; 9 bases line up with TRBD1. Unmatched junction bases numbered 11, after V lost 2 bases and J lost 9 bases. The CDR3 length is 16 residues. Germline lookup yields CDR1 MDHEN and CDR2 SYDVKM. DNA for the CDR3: TGTGCCAGCAGTTTACCTGTACAGGGGGCAGCTGGTGAGCAGTTCTTC. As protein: CASSLPVQGAAGEQFF.

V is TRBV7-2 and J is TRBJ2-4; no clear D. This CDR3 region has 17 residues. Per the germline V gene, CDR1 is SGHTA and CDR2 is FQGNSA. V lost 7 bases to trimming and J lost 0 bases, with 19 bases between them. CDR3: CASTRPPDLLAKNIQYF. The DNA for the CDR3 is TGTGCCAGCACCCGCCCCCCTGACCTACTAGCCAAAAACATTCAGTACTTC.

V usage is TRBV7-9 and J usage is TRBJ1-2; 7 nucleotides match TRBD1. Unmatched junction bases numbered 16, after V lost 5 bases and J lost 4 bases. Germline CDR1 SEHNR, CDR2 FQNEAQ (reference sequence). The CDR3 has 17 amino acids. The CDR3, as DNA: TGTGCCAGCAGCCCCCGGACAGGTCCCAATCTTATCTATGGCTACACCTTC. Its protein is CASSPRTGPNLIYGYTF.

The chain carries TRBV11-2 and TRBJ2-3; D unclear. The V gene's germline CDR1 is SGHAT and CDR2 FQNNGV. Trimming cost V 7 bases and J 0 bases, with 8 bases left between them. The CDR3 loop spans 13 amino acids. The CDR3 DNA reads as TGTGCCAGCAACCCCTCGAGCACAGATACGCAGTATTTT. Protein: CASNPSSTDTQYF.

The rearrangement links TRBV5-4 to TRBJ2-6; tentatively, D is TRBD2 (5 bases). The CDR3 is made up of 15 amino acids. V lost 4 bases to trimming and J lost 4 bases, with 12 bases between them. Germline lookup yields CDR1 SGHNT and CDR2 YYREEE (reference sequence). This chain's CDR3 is CASSPREGGANVLTF. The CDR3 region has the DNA TGTGCCAGCAGCCCGCGCGAGGGCGGGGCCAACGTCCTGACTTTC.

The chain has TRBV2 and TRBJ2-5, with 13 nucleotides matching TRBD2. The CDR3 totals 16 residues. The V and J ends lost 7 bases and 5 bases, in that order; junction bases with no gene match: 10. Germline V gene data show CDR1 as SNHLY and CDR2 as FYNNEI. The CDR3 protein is CASNAGLAGFGETQYF. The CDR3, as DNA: TGTGCCAGCAATGCGGGACTAGCGGGGTTCGGGGAGACCCAGTACTTC.

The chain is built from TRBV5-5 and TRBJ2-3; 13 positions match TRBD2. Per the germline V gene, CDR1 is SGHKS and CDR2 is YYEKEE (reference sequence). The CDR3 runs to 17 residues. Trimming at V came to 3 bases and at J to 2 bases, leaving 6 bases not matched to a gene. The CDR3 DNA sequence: TGTGCCAGCAGCTCATCACTAGCGGGGGGGGACACAGATACGCAGTATTTT. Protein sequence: CASSSSLAGGDTDTQYF. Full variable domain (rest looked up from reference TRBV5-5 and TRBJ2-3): DAGVTQSPTHLIKTRGQQVTLRCSPISGHKSVSWYQQVLGQGPQFIFQYYEKEERGRGNFPDRFSARQFPNYSSELNVNALLLGDSALYLCASSSSLAGGDTDTQYFGPGTRLTVL.

Written as DNA, the CDR3 is TGTGCCAGCAGCCAAGTGGGGACACAGTACAATGAGCAGTTCTTC. This gives the protein CASSQVGTQYNEQFF. The chain links TRBV4-2 to TRBJ2-1, with D perhaps matching TRBD1 (6 bases). Germline V gene lookup returns CDR1 LGHNA and CDR2 YNFKEQ. The CDR3 extends over 15 amino acids. V dropped 1 base and J dropped 4 bases, with 11 bases sitting between them.

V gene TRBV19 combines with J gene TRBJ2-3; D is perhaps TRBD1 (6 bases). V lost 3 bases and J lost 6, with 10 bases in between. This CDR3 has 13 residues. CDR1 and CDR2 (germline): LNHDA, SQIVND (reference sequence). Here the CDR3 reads CASSIQGLDTQYF. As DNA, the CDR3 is TGTGCCAGTAGTATCCAGGGGTTGGATACGCAGTATTTT.

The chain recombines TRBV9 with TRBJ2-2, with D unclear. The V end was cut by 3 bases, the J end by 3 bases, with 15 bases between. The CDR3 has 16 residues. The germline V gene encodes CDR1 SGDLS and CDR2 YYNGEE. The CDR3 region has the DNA TGTGCCAGCAGCGCCCGTAGTGGGCGTGACACCGGGGAGCTGTTTTTT. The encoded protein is CASSARSGRDTGELFF.

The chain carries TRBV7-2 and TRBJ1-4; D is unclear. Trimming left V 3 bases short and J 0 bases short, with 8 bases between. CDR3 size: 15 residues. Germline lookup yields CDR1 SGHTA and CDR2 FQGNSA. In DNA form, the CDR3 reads TGTGCCAGCAGCTTTTCACACACAACTAATGAAAAACTGTTTTTT. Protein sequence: CASSFSHTTNEKLFF.

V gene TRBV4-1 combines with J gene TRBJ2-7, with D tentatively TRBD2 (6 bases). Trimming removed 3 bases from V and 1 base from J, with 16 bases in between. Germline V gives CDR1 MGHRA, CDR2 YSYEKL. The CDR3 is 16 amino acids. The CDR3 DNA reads TGCGCCAGCAGCCAGTGGGGCCGGGCGGGATCCTACGAGCAGTACTTC. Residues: CASSQWGRAGSYEQYF.

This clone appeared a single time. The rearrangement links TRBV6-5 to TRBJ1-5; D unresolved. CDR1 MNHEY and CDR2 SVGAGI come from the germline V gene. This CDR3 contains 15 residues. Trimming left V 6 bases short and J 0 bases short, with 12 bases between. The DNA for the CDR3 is TGTGCCAGCAGCCCAATAGGATATAGCAATCAGCCCCAGCATTTT. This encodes CASSPIGYSNQPQHF.

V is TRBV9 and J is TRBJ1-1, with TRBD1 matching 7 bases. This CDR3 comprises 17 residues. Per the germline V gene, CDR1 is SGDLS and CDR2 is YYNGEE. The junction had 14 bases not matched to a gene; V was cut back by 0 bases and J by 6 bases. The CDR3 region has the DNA TGTGCCAGCAGCGTAGGACAGGGCAGGGACAAGTTCGCTGAAGCTTTCTTT. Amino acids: CASSVGQGRDKFAEAFF.

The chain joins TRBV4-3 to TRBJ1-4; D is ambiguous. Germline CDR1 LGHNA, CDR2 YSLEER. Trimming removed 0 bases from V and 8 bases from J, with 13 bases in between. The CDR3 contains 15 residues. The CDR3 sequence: CASSQEGGRAEKLFF. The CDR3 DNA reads TGCGCCAGCAGCCAAGAGGGAGGGAGGGCGGAAAAACTGTTTTTT.

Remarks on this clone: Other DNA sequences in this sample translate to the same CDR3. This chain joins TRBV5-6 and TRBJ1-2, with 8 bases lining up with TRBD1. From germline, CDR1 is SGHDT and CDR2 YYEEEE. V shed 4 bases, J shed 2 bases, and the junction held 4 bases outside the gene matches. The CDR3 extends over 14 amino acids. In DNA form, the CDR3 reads TGTGCCAGCAGCCTAGGACAGGGAAACTATGGCTACACCTTC. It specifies CASSLGQGNYGYTF. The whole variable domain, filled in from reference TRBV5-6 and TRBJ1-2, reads DAGVTQSPTHLIKTRGQQVTLRCSPKSGHDTVSWYQQALGQGPQFIFQYYEEEERQRGNFPDRFSGHQFPNYSSELNVNALLLGDSALYLCASSLGQGNYGYTFGSGTRLTVV.

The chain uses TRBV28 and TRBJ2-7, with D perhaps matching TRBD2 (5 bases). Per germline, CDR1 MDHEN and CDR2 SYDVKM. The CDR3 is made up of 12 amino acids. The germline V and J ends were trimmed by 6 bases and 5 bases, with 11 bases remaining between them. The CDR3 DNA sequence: TGTGCCAGCAGCCCCGGGGTTGACGAGCAGTACTTC. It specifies CASSPGVDEQYF.

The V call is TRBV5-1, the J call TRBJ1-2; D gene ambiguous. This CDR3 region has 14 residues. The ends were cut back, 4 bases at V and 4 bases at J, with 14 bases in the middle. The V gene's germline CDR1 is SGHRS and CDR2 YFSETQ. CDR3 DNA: TGCGCCAGCAGCCCCCCCAACGGGATCTATGGCTACACCTTC. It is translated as CASSPPNGIYGYTF.

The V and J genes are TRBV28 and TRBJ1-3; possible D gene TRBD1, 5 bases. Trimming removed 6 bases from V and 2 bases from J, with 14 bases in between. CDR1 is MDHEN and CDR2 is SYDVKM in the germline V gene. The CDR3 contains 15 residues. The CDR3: CASSRPQGTGNTIYF. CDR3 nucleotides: TGTGCCAGCAGCCGACCTCAGGGAACTGGAAACACCATATATTTT.

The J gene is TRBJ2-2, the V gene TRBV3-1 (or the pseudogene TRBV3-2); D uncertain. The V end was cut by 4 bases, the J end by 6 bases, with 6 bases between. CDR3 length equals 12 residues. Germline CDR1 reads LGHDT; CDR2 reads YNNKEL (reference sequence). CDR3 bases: TGTGCCAGCAGCCGAACCCCCGGGGAGCTGTTTTTT. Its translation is CASSRTPGELFF.

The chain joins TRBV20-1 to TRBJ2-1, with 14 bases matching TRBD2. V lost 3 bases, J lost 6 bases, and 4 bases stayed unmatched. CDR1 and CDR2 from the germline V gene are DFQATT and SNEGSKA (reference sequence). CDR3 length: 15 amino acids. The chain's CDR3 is CSASSGTSGSNEQFF. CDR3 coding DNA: TGCAGTGCTAGTTCCGGGACTAGCGGGAGCAATGAGCAGTTCTTC.

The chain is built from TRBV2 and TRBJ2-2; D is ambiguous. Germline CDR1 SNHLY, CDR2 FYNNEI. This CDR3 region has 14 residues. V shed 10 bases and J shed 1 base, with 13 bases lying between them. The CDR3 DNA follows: TGTGCCACCCTCTACCGGTTGAACACCGGGGAGCTGTTTTTT. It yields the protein CATLYRLNTGELFF.

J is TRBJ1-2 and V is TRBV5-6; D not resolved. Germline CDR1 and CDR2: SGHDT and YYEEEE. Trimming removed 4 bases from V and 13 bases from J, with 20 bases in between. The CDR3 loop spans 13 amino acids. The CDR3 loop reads CASSPGSLESPTF. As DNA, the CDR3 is TGTGCCAGCAGCCCCGGGAGCCTAGAGAGCCCCACCTTC.